The T cell receptor (beta chain) under discussion was sequenced for a study of blood T cell repertoires in COVID-19. The overall study: Collection of acute and convalescent COVID-19 samples took place in the United States, Italy and Spain. PBMCs, B-cell-depleted T cells, or T cells were the source of the cDNA or gDNA that made up the material.

As handled by the study authors: Nucleated cell counts were estimated from reference gene primer amplification. Generated by immunoSEQ multiplex PCR, the TCRdb table keeps only in-frame clones and is missing some. The V and J calls and clone size were taken over from that table, and D and trimming were inferred from the DNA. The table includes 200,000 to 250,000 clones, around nine tenths detected once. The CDR3 has 15 amino acids. Germline values: CDR1 SGHAT, CDR2 FQNNGV. V lost 4 bases, J lost 4 bases, and 8 bases stayed unmatched. This clonotype originated in a man at least 80 years old with acute or convalescent COVID-19. Sequenced material: peripheral blood. J is TRBJ1-1 and V is TRBV11-2, with TRBD1 matching 8 bases. CDR3 protein: CASSSQYRGITEAFF. The DNA of the CDR3 is TGTGCCAGCAGCTCCCAATACAGGGGGATCACTGAAGCTTTCTTT. Filled out from reference TRBV11-2 and TRBJ1-1, the complete variable domain reads EAGVAQSPRYKIIEKRQSVAFWCNPISGHATLYWYQQILGQGPKLLIQFQNNGVVDDSQLPKDRFSAERLKGVDSTLKIQPAKLEDSAVYLCASSSQYRGITEAFFGQGTRLTVV.